The 10 T cell receptor beta chains given below trace back to one sample, sequenced in a study of T cells in women clearing cervical HPV infection. Produced via immunoSEQ multiplex PCR; TCRdb's table is partial and in-frame only. The sample table sets out about 12,000 clones. Sequenced sample: blood buffy coat. All receptors come from a woman aged 18-70 years with a cervical HPV16 infection that either progressed to CIN3+ or cleared (not recorded which).

Worth noting for this clone: From the germline J gene comes the end of the CDR3, since the read stops 3 residues before it. The chain links TRBV4-2 to TRBJ2-2; D is undetermined. The V and J ends lost 0 bases and 1 base respectively, with 6 bases between them. Germline CDR1 and CDR2: LGHNA and YNFKEQ. The CDR3 covers 15 residues. The part of the CDR3 DNA that was read is TGTGCCAGCAGCCAAGATGTTCAGAACACCGGGGAG. Translation: CASSQDVQNTGE. The CDR3 in its entirety is CASSQDVQNTGELFF.

Details on this clone: The observed sequence ends 3 residues before the CDR3 terminus, with the missing tail filled in from the germline J gene. The rearrangement links TRBV20-1 to TRBJ2-3, with 11 bases that match TRBD2. The germline gives CDR1 DFQATT, CDR2 SNEGSKA (reference sequence). The CDR3 covers 16 residues. The V and J ends lost 7 bases and 4 bases, in that order; junction bases with no gene match: 13. The CDR3 loop reads CSVQSSGGAVADTQYF. Partial CDR3 DNA: TGCAGTGTCCAAAGTAGCGGGGGGGCAGTTGCAGATACG.

With regard to this clone: Sequencing ends 3 residues short of the CDR3 end; the germline J gene provides the rest. This chain uses TRBV29-1 with TRBJ1-3, with TRBD1 matching over 9 bases. CDR3 length: 14 residues. The germline CDR1 and CDR2 sequences are SQVTM and ANQGSEA. The junction had 6 bases not matched to a gene; V was cut back by 6 bases and J by 3 bases. Incomplete CDR3 DNA: TGCAGCGTCGAGCCGGGACAGGGTGGAAACACC. Translation gives CSVEPGQGGNT. The entire CDR3 protein reads CSVEPGQGGNTIYF. The whole variable domain, filled in from reference TRBV29-1 and TRBJ1-3, reads SAVISQKPSRDICQRGTSLTIQCQVDSQVTMMFWYRQQPGQSLTLIATANQGSEATYESGFVIDKFPISRPNLTFSTLTVSNMSPEDSSIYLCSVEPGQGGNTIYFGEGSWLTVV.

CDR3 DNA (partial): TGTGCCAGCAGTATCCTACAGGGGAAATACGAG. The encoded protein is CASSILQGKYE. The whole CDR3 protein reads CASSILQGKYEQYF. This chain uses TRBV11-2 with TRBJ2-7; 7 positions match TRBD1. From the germline J gene comes the end of the CDR3, since the read stops 3 residues before it. CDR3 size: 14 residues. V shed 6 bases and J 4 bases; nucleotides not matched to a gene: 9. From germline, CDR1 is SGHAT and CDR2 FQNNGV.

The chain's CDR3 is CSAPDRGSEQYF. The covered CDR3 bases are TGCAGTGCTCCGGACAGGGGAAGCGAG. V usage is TRBV20-1 and J usage is TRBJ2-7; 9 bases are a match to TRBD1. The CDR3 end falls 3 residues outside the read, so it is completed with the germline J gene. J lost 6 bases, V lost 5 bases, and 5 bases had no gene match. In germline, CDR1 is DFQATT, CDR2 SNEGSKA (reference sequence). The CDR3 runs 12 residues.

To note about this clone: The CDR3 end falls 3 residues outside the read, so it is completed with the germline J gene. Other nucleotide sequences from this sample produce the same CDR3. The chain is built from TRBV6-2 or TRBV6-3 and TRBJ1-2; 7 nucleotides line up with TRBD1. This CDR3 comprises 13 residues. The V and J ends lost 5 bases and 6 bases, in that order; junction bases with no gene match: 6. CDR1 is MNHEY, CDR2 SVGEGT, per germline. CDR3 DNA, as far as it was read: TGTGCCAGCAGTACTACAGGGGATAATGGC. The encoded protein is CASSTTGDNG. The full CDR3 is CASSTTGDNGYTF.

About this clone itself: The sequence runs out 3 residues before the end of the CDR3; the remainder is reconstructed from the germline J gene. The same CDR3 arises from other DNA sequences in this sample as well. The chain joins TRBV20-1 to TRBJ1-2; TRBD1 aligns across 7 bases. Per germline, CDR1 DFQATT and CDR2 SNEGSKA (reference sequence). V lost 0 bases and J lost 1; bases outside the gene matches: 5. The CDR3 consists of 15 residues. The CDR3 reads CSARDFRDSNYGYTF. The sequenced part of the CDR3 DNA is TGCAGTGCTAGAGATTTCCGGGACAGTAACTATGGC.

Of note for this clone: The CDR3 end falls 3 residues outside the read, so it is completed with the germline J gene. The J gene is TRBJ1-1, the V gene TRBV10-3; 10 nucleotides match TRBD1. The CDR3 length is 14 residues. V lost 11 bases and J lost 0; bases outside the gene matches: 6. Germline assignment: CDR1 ENHRY and CDR2 SYGVKD. The CDR3 sequence: CASGTGDMNTEAFF. The sequenced part of the CDR3 DNA is TGTGCCTCGGGGACAGGGGATATGAACACTGAA.

About this clone itself: With the read ending 3 residues before the CDR3 end, the germline J gene is used to fill in that end. The V call is TRBV7-9, the J call TRBJ2-3, with 8 positions matching TRBD2. CDR1 and CDR2 from the germline V gene are SEHNR and FQNEAQ (reference sequence). The CDR3 is 14 amino acids. The trim removed 2 bases at V and 6 bases at J, leaving 4 bases unmatched. CDR3 in amino acids: CASSLREREDTQYF. The sequenced CDR3 bases are TGTGCCAGCAGCTTACGCGAGCGGGAGGATACG.

This chain's CDR3 is CASSDRPTYGQYF. The sequenced part of the CDR3 DNA is TGTGCCAGCAGTGACAGGCCGACGTATGGT. The chain recombines TRBV6-1 with TRBJ2-4; no definite D call. The read halts 3 residues ahead of the CDR3 end, with the missing end drawn from the germline J gene. Germline CDR1 reads MNHNS; CDR2 reads SASEGT. This CDR3 has 13 residues.